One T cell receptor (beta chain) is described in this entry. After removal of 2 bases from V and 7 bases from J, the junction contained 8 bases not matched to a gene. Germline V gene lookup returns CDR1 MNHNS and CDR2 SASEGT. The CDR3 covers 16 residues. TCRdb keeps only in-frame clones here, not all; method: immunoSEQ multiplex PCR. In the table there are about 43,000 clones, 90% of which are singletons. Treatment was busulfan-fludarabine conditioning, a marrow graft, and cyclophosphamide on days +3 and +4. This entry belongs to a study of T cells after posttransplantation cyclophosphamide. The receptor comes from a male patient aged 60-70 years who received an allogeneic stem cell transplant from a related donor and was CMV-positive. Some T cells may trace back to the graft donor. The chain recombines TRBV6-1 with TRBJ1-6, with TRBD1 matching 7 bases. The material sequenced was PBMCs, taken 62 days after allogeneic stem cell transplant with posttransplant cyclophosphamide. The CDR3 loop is CASSETSPRGNSPLHF. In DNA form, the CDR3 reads TGTGCCAGCAGTGAAACGTCACCCAGGGGGAATTCACCCCTCCACTTT.